The 10 T cell receptor beta chains reported below all come from one sample, sequenced in a study of T cell repertoires in aging, cancer and after chemotherapy. A mixed TRB-A/B primer pool amplified rearranged TRB by multiplex touch-down PCR. TCRdb reprocessed the multiplex PCR reads via MiXCR and lists one record per CDR3 protein. The sample has about 540 distinct CDR3 sequences; 16% are singletons. Peripheral blood genomic DNA, not sorted cells or RNA, was the template. The sample comprised blood. Receptor source: a human donor with a blood cancer.

This clonotype was counted between two and nine times. The gene calls are TRBV28 and TRBJ1-5; 7 bases map to TRBD1. J lost 4 bases, V lost 6 bases, and 15 bases had no gene match. In germline, CDR1 is MDHEN, CDR2 SYDVKM. The CDR3 contains 17 residues. The CDR3 DNA is TGTGCCAGCAGGGACGACAGGGTCAACTCCCTTAATCAGCCCCAGCATTTT. Translated, it gives CASRDDRVNSLNQPQHF.

This clonotype came up a few times. J is TRBJ2-3 and V is TRBV11-1; 13 bases line up with TRBD2. Germline V gene data show CDR1 as SGHAT and CDR2 as FQDESV (reference sequence). J lost 0 bases, V lost 8 bases, and 5 bases had no gene match. This CDR3 region has 16 residues. This chain's CDR3 is CASGGLAGASTDTQYF. CDR3 sequence (DNA): TGTGCCAGCGGCGGACTAGCGGGGGCTAGCACAGATACGCAGTATTTT.

Regarding this clonotype: This may come from a read error, since a much larger clone is one base off. CDR3 residues: CASSTTGGPYEQYF. DNA for the CDR3: TGTGCCAGCAGTACCACAGGGGGCCCCTACGAGCAGTACTTC. V usage is TRBV28 and J usage is TRBJ2-7; 9 bases match TRBD1. The length of the CDR3 is 14 residues. Losses at the gene ends were 5 bases for V and 2 bases for J; bases not matched to a gene: 4. Germline CDR1 is MDHEN and CDR2 is SYDVKM.

This clonotype was detected only a few times. Here the CDR3 DNA reads TGCAGTGCTGGGGCTGGGGGGAACACTGAAGCTTTCTTT. Translating gives CSAGAGGNTEAFF. The J gene is TRBJ1-1, the V gene TRBV20-1, with D perhaps TRBD1 (5 bases). Germline loops: CDR1 DFQATT, CDR2 SNEGSKA (reference sequence). The CDR3 totals 13 residues. Trimming took 5 bases from V and 1 from J, leaving 11 bases between them.

This clonotype is medium-sized within its sample. The chain uses TRBV5-1 and TRBJ2-5, with a tentative D call TRBD1 (5 bases). This CDR3 spans 13 amino acids. Trimming shortened V by 2 bases and J by 3 bases, and 8 bases separated the two germline ends. From germline, CDR1 is SGHRS and CDR2 YFSETQ. CDR3 DNA: TGCGCCAGCAGCTTCATAGGGGAAGAGACCCAGTACTTC. This encodes CASSFIGEETQYF. Based on the CDR3 plus reference TRBV5-1 and TRBJ2-5, the full variable domain is KAGVTQTPRYLIKTRGQQVTLSCSPISGHRSVSWYQQTPGQGLQFLFEYFSETQRNKGNFPGRFSGRQFSNSRSEMNVSTLELGDSALYLCASSFIGEETQYFGPGTRLLVL.

Within the sample, this clonotype is hyperexpanded. The chain employs TRBV10-3 and TRBJ1-5, with a possible D match to TRBD1 (5 bases). Germline V gene lookup returns CDR1 ENHRY and CDR2 SYGVKD. CDR3 length: 13 amino acids. Between the trimmed V and J ends, which lost 6 bases and 6 bases, there was a span of 12 bases. CDR3 DNA sequence: TGTGCCATCAGCGAGGGGCCCGGTCAGCCCCAGCATTTT. Translating gives CAISEGPGQPQHF.

The J gene is TRBJ1-1, the V gene TRBV28; weak D call: TRBD1 (6 bases). There are 12 residues in the CDR3. Germline assignment: CDR1 MDHEN and CDR2 SYDVKM. Trimming pared 10 bases from V and 3 bases from J, leaving 12 bases between. CDR3 region: CAIKRGDTEAFF. As DNA, the CDR3 is TGTGCCATCAAAAGGGGGGACACTGAAGCTTTCTTT. The whole variable domain, remainder taken from reference TRBV28 and TRBJ1-1, is DVKVTQSSRYLVKRTGEKVFLECVQDMDHENMFWYRQDPGLGLRLIYFSYDVKMKEKGDIPEGYSVSREKKERFSLILESASTNQTSMYLCAIKRGDTEAFFGQGTRLTVV.

This clonotype ranks as medium-sized. V gene TRBV27 combines with J gene TRBJ2-5, with 8 bases lining up with TRBD1. V lost 5 bases to trimming and J lost 5 bases; unmatched junction nucleotides: 7. CDR3 length equals 14 residues. The V gene's germline CDR1 is MNHEY and CDR2 SMNVEV (reference sequence). CDR3 residues: CASSQRTGGETQYF. CDR3 in DNA: TGTGCCAGCAGTCAGAGAACAGGGGGGGAGACCCAGTACTTC.

This clonotype was seen a few times. The V gene is TRBV7-2, the J gene TRBJ2-3; possibly TRBD2 for D (6 bases). Germline V gene sequence: CDR1 SGHTA, CDR2 FQGNSA. Trimming removed 3 bases from V and 0 bases from J, with 10 bases in between. The CDR3 has 15 amino acids. CDR3 residues: CASSLDYTSTDTQYF. For the CDR3, the DNA is TGTGCCAGCAGCTTGGACTATACCAGCACAGATACGCAGTATTTT.

By sample fraction, this clonotype is large. The rearrangement links TRBV6-2 or TRBV6-3 to TRBJ2-3; maybe TRBD2 (5 bases). Germline V gene data show CDR1 as MNHEY and CDR2 as SVGEGT. The CDR3 loop spans 13 amino acids. Trimming stripped 8 bases from V and 1 base from J, with 10 bases between. CDR3 DNA sequence: TGTGCCAGCGAGAGACTACGCACAGATACGCAGTATTTT. Its protein is CASERLRTDTQYF.